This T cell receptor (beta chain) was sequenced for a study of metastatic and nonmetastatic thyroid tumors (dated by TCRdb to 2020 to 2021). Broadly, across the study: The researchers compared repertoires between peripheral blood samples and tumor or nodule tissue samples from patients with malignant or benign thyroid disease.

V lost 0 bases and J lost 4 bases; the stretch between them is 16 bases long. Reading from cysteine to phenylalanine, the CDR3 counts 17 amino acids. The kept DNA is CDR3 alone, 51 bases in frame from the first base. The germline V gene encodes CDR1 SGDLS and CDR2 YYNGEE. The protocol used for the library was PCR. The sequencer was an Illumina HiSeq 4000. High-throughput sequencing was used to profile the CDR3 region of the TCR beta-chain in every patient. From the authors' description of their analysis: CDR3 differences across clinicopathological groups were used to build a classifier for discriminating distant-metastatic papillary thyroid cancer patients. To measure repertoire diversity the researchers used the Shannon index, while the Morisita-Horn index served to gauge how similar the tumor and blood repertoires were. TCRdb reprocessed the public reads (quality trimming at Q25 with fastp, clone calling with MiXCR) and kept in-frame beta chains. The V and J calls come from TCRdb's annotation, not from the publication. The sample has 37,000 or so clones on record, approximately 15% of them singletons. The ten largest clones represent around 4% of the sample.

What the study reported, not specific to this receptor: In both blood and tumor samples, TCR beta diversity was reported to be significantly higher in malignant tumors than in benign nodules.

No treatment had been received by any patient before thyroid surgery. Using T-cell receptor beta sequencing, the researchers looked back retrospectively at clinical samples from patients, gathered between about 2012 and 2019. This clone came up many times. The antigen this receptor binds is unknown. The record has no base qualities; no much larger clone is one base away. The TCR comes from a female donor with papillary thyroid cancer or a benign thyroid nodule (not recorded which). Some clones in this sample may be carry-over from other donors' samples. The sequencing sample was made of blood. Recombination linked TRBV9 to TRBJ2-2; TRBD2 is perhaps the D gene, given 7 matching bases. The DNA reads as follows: TGTGCCAGCAGCGTAGTGGGGGGGCAGGGCGGCACCGGGGAGCTGTTTTTT. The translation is CASSVVGGQGGTGELFF.